A selection of T cell receptor beta chains follows, all from one sample in a study of identical twins. Using its own MiXCR run on the 5' RACE reads, TCRdb lists one record per CDR3 protein. This table holds 240,000 or so distinct CDR3 sequences, approximately 10% found once. The specimen was memory T cells sorted from blood. Source of these receptors: a man in his fifties in good health. The CDR3 runs from the conserved cysteine through the conserved F or W. D genes are given only for firm matches.

d_call j_call v_call cdr3_length cdr3_aa
TRBD2 TRBJ2-7 TRBV10-2 15 CASRAGFRGGYEQYF
TRBD2 TRBJ2-5 TRBV2 17 CASSASRLAGEQETQYF
TRBD2 TRBJ2-5 TRBV7-2 16 CASRSNGGGVQETQYF
. TRBJ1-2 TRBV7-2 14 CASSFDGTNYGYTF
TRBD1 TRBJ1-3 TRBV12-3/TRBV12-4 15 CASSPWTGEGNTIYF
. TRBJ2-7 TRBV18 12 CASSPPGNEQYF
. TRBJ2-1 TRBV5-6 13 CASSSLQGDEQFF
TRBD1 TRBJ2-7 TRBV7-9 16 CASSLALGQGTHEQYF
. TRBJ2-1 TRBV6-6 11 CASSSALEQFF
. TRBJ2-2 TRBV12-3/TRBV12-4 13 CASSYSDTGELFF
TRBD1 TRBJ2-1 TRBV28 15 CASSWGQGPYNEQFF
TRBD2 TRBJ2-5 TRBV9 14 CASGAGGFVETQYF
TRBD2 TRBJ2-1 TRBV4-2 14 CASSLGTSPDEQFF
TRBD2 TRBJ2-1 TRBV7-6 18 CASSLLTPASGGRIEQFF
. TRBJ1-6 TRBV11-2 14 CASRLLRTGSPLHF
TRBD2 TRBJ2-1 TRBV6-2/TRBV6-3 16 CASSRSSGRLGNEQFF
. TRBJ2-7 TRBV6-2/TRBV6-3 14 CASSYGIYRLEQYF
TRBD2 TRBJ2-1 TRBV20-1 15 CSARLTLADPNEQFF
TRBD2 TRBJ2-3 TRBV7-2 15 CASSRLAGAADTQYF
. TRBJ2-4 TRBV29-1 11 CSVVFTNIQYF
. TRBJ2-7 TRBV12-3/TRBV12-4 16 CASRQGTSSRAYEQYF
TRBD2 TRBJ2-2 TRBV9 16 CASSVELAVNTGELFF
TRBD1 TRBJ1-5 TRBV4-3 19 CASSQDLRQGARGNQPQHF
. TRBJ2-1 TRBV4-1 14 CASSQSSPYNEQFF
TRBD2 TRBJ2-5 TRBV5-1 14 CASSISGTRETQYF
. TRBJ1-1 TRBV20-1 16 CSARMDIYTPNTEAFF
. TRBJ1-2 TRBV24-1 15 CATSDPNRSNYGYTF
. TRBJ1-1 TRBV7-2 15 CASSSVGGGNTEAFF
. TRBJ2-7 TRBV7-2 13 CASSFSGPREQYF
TRBD1 TRBJ1-4 TRBV5-1 16 CASSSGPGQGNEKLFF
. TRBJ2-5 TRBV7-2 13 CASSLAERETQYF
. TRBJ1-6 TRBV5-1 15 CASSHRDFRTSPLHF
. TRBJ1-5 TRBV28 16 CASSLWGGAGNQPQHF
. TRBJ2-7 TRBV4-1 14 CASSRGTPMVEQYF
. TRBJ2-5 TRBV7-8 14 CASSLARGGETQYF
. TRBJ1-2 TRBV20-1 15 CSARDVGPRGSGYTF
. TRBJ2-5 TRBV20-1 12 CSGWRTQETQYF